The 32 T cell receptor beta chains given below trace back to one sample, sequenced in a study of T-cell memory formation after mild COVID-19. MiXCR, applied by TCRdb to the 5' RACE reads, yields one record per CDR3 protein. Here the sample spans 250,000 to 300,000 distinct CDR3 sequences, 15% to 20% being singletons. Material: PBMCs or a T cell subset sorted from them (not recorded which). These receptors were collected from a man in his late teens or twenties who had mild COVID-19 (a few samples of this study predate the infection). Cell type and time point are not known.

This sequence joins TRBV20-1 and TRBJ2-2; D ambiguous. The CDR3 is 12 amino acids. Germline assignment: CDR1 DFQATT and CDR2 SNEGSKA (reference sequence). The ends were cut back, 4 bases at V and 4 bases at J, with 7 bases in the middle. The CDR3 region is CSATTLTGELFF. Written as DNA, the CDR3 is TGCAGTGCTACTACACTCACCGGGGAGCTGTTTTTT.

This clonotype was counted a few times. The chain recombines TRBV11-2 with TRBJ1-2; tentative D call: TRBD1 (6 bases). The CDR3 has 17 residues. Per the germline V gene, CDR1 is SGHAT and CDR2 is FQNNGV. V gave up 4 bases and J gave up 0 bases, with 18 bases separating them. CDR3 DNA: TGTGCCAGCAGCTCCTCCCGGGGGCGAAAAGCTAACTATGGCTACACCTTC. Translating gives CASSSSRGRKANYGYTF.

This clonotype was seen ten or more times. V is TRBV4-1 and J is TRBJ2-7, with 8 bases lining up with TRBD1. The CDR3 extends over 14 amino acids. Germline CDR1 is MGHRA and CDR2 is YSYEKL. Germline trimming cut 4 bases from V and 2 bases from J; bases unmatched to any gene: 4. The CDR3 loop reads CASSRGQGAYEQYF. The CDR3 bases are TGCGCCAGCAGCCGCGGACAGGGAGCCTACGAGCAGTACTTC.

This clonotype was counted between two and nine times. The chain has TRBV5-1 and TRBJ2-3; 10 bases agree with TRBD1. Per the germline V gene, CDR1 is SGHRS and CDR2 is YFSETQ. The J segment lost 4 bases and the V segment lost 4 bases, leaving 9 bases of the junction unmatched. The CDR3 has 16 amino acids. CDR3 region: CASSPGQGQGSDTQYF. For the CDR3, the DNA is TGCGCCAGCAGCCCGGGACAGGGGCAAGGCTCAGATACGCAGTATTTT.

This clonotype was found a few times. The CDR3 DNA sequence: TGCGCCAGCAGCCCTGGACAGGTTCGGGGAGATACGCAGTATTTT. Its protein is CASSPGQVRGDTQYF. The J gene is TRBJ2-3, the V gene TRBV5-1; 7 bases line up with TRBD1. Germline V gives CDR1 SGHRS, CDR2 YFSETQ. With V trimmed by 4 bases and J by 5 bases, 10 bases remained unmatched. The CDR3 has 15 residues.

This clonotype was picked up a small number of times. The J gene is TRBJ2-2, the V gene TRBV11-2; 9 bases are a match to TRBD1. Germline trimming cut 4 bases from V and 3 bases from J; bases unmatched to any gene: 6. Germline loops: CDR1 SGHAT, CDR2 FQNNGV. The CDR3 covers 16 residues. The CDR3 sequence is CASSYRTGADTGELFF. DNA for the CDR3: TGTGCCAGCAGCTACCGGACAGGGGCGGACACCGGGGAGCTGTTTTTT.

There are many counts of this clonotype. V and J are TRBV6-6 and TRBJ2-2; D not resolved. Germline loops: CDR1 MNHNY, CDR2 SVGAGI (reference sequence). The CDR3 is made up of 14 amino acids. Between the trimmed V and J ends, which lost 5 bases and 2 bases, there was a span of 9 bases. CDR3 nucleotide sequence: TGTGCCAGCAGTCACGACGGAAACACCGGGGAGCTGTTTTTT. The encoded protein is CASSHDGNTGELFF.

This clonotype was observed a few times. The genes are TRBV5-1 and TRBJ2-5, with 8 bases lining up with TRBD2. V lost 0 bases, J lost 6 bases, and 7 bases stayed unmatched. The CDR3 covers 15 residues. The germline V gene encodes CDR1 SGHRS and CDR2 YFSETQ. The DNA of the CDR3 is TGCGCCAGCAGCTTGGTGGTAGCGGGGATGAAGACCCAGTACTTC. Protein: CASSLVVAGMKTQYF.

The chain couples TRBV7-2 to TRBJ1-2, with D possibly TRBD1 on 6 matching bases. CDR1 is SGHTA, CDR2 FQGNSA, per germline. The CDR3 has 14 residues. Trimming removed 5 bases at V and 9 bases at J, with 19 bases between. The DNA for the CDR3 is TGTGCCAGCAGCCCCGTGTGGCAGGGGAATCGCTACACCTTC. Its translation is CASSPVWQGNRYTF.

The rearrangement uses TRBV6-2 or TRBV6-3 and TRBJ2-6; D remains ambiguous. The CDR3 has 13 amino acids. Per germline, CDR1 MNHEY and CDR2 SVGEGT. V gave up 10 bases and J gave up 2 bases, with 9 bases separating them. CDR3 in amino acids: CATKQTGANVLTF. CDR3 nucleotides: TGTGCCACCAAACAAACTGGGGCCAACGTCCTGACTTTC.

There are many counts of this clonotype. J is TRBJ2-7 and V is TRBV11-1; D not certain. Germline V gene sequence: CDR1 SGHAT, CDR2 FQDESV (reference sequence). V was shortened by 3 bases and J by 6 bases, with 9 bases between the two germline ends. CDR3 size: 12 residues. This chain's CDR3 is CASSFSLSEQYF. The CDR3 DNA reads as TGTGCCAGCAGCTTTAGCCTAAGCGAGCAGTACTTC. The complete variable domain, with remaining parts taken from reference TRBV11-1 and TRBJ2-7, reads EAEVAQSPRYKITEKSQAVAFWCDPISGHATLYWYRQILGQGPELLVQFQDESVVDDSQLPKDRFSAERLKGVDSTLKIQPAELGDSAMYLCASSFSLSEQYFGPGTRLTVT.

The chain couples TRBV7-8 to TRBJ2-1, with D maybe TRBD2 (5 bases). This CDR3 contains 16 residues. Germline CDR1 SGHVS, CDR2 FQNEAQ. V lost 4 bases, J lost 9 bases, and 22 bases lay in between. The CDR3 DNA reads TGTGCCAGCAGCTCCTCCCATTTGGGAGTACGGGTTGAGCAGTTCTTC. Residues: CASSSSHLGVRVEQFF.

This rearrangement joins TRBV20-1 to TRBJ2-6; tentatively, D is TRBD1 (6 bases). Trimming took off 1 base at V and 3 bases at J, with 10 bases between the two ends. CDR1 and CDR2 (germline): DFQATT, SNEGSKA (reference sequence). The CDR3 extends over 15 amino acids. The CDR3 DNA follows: TGCAGTGCTAGAGGAGGGGGAAATGGGGCCAACGTCCTGACTTTC. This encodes CSARGGGNGANVLTF.

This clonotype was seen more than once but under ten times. CDR3 residues: CASSRTVDTEAFF. The CDR3 nucleotides read TGTGCCAGCAGCCGTACAGTGGACACTGAAGCTTTCTTT. The chain couples TRBV7-9 to TRBJ1-1, with unresolved D. From germline, CDR1 is SEHNR and CDR2 FQNEAQ (reference sequence). The CDR3 is made up of 13 amino acids. Trimming removed 5 bases from V and 3 bases from J, with 10 bases in between. Looking up the rest from reference TRBV7-9 and TRBJ1-1 gives the full variable domain: DTGVSQNPRHKITKRGQNVTFRCDPISEHNRLYWYRQTLGQGPEFLTYFQNEAQLEKSRLLSDRFSAERPKGSFSTLEIQRTEQGDSAMYLCASSRTVDTEAFFGQGTRLTVV.

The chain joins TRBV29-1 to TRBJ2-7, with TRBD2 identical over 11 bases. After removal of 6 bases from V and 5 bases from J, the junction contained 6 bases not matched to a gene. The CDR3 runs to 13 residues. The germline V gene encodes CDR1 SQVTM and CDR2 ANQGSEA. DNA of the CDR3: TGCAGCGTCGGGACTAGCGGCCTAGACGAGCAGTACTTC. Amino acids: CSVGTSGLDEQYF.

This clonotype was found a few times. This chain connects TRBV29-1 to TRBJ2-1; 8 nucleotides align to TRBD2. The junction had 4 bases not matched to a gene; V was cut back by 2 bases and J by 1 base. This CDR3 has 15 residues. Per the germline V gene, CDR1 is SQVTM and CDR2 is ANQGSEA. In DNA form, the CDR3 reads TGCAGCGTTGAATTTAGCGGGGTTTCCTACAATGAGCAGTTCTTC. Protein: CSVEFSGVSYNEQFF.

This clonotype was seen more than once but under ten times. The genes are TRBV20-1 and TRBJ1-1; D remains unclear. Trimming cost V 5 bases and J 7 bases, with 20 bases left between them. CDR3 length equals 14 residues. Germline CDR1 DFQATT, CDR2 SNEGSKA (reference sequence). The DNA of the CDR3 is TGCAGTGCTCGACTCACAGAGGGAGTGGGTGAAGCTTTCTTT. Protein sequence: CSARLTEGVGEAFF.

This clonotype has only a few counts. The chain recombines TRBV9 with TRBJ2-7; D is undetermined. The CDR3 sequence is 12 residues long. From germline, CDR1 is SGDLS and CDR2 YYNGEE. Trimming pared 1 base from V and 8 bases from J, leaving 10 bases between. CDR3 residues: CASSVSVVKQYV. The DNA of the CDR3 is TGTGCCAGCAGCGTATCAGTGGTAAAGCAGTACGTC.

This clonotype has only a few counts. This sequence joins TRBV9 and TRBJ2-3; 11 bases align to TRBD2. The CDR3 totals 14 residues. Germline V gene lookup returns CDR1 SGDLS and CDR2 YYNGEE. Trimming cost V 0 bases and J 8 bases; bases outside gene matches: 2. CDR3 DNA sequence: TGTGCCAGCAGCGTAGGTACTAGCGGGGGTACGCAGTATTTT. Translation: CASSVGTSGGTQYF.

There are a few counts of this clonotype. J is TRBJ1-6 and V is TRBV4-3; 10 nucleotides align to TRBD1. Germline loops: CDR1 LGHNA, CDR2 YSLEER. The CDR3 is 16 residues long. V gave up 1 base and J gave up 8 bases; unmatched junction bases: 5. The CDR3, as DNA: TGCGCCAGCAGCCAAGTTAGAGGACAGGGGGATTCACCCCTCCACTTT. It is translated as CASSQVRGQGDSPLHF.

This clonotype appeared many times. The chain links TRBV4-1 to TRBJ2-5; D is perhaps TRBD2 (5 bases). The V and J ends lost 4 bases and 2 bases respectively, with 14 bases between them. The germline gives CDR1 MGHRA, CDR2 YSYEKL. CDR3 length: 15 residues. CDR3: CASSPLDWLQETQYF. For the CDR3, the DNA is TGCGCCAGCAGCCCCCTGGACTGGCTACAAGAGACCCAGTACTTC.

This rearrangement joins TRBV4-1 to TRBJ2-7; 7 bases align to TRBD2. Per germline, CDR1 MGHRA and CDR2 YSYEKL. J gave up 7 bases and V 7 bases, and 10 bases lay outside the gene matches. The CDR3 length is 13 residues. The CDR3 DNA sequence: TGCGCCAGCACCCCTGAGCGGGGAGCTGAGCAGTACTTC. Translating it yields CASTPERGAEQYF.

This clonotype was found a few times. The CDR3 DNA sequence: TGTGCCAGCAGCTTAGTAGCCACAGGGCATTGGGAGACCCAGTACTTC. Translation gives CASSLVATGHWETQYF. J is TRBJ2-5 and V is TRBV7-6, with D possibly matching TRBD1 (6 bases). The CDR3 is made up of 16 amino acids. Germline CDR1 is SGHVS and CDR2 is FNYEAQ. V was pared by 1 base and J by 5 bases, with 17 bases between.

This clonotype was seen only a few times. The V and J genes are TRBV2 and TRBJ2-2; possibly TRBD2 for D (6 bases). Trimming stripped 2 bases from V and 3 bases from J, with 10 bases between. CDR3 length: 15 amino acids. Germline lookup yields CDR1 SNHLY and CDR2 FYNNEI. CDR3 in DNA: TGTGCCAGCAGTGAATTAGGAGGGGACACCGGGGAGCTGTTTTTT. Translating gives CASSELGGDTGELFF.

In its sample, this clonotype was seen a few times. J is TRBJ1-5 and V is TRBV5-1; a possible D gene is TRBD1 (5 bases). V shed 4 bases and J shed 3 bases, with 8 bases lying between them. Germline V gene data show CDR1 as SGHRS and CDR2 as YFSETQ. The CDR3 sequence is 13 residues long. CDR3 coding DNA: TGCGCCAGCAGCCTGGACACCAATCAGCCCCAGCATTTT. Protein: CASSLDTNQPQHF.

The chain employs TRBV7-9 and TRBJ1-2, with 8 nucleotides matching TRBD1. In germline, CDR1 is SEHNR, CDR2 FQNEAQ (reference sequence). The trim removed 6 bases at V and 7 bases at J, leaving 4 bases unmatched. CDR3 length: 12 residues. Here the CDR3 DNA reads TGTGCCAGCAGTTACGACAGGGGTGGCTACACCTTC. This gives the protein CASSYDRGGYTF.

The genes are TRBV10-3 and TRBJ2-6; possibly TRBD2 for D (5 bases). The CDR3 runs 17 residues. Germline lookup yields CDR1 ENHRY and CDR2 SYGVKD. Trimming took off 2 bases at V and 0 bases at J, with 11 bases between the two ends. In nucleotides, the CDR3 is TGTGCCATCAGTGAGAGCAGCGGCACCTCTGGGGCCAACGTCCTGACTTTC. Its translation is CAISESSGTSGANVLTF.

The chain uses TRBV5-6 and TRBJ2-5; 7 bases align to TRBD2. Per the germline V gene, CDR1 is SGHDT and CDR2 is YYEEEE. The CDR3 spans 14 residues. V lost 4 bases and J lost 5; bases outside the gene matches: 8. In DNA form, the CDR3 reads TGTGCCAGCAGCCCCGGGACTATTGGGGAGACCCAGTACTTC. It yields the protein CASSPGTIGETQYF.

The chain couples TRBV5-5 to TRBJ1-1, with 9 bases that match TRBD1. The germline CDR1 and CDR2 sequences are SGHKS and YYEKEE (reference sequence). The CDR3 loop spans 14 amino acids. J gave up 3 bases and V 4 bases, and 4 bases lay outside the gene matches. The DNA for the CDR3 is TGTGCCAGCAGCGGGACAGGGTTCCACACTGAAGCTTTCTTT. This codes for CASSGTGFHTEAFF.

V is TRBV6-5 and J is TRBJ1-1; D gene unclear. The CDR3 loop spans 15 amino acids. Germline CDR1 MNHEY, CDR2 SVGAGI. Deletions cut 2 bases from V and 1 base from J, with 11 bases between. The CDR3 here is CASSYGSQPNTEAFF. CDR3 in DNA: TGTGCCAGCAGTTACGGTTCGCAGCCGAACACTGAAGCTTTCTTT.

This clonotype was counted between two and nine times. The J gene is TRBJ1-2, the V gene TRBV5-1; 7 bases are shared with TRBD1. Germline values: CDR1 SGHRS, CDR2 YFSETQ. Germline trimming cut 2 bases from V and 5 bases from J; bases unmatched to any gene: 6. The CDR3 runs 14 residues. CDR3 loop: CASSFYGTEYGYTF. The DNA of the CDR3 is TGCGCCAGCAGCTTTTACGGGACAGAATATGGCTACACCTTC.

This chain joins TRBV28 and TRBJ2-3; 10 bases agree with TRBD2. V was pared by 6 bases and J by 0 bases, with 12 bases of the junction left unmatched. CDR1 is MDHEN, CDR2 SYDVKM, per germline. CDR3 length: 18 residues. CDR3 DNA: TGTGCCAGCAGCCACACTAGCGGGGAAAAAACTAGCACAGATACGCAGTATTTT. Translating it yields CASSHTSGEKTSTDTQYF.